This T cell receptor beta chain is from a study of T cell responses to AZD1222 COVID-19 vaccine. The study, taken as a whole, reports: Of the AZD1222 recipients, only five or six were seropositive at baseline.

Clones were sequenced by immunoSEQ multiplex PCR, and TCRdb holds only the in-frame ones, with some missing. The repertoire holds 35,000 to 50,000 clones, with roughly 75% as singletons. CDR1 SGHKS and CDR2 YYEKEE come from the germline V gene (reference sequence). V was pared by 0 bases and J by 3 bases, with 9 bases between. CDR3 length: 15 amino acids. Turning to this clone: The antigen is not known.

The TCR comes from an adult who received the MenACWY meningococcal vaccine as a control. This chain links TRBV5-5 with TRBJ1-4, with D maybe TRBD1 (5 bases). The material sequenced was peripheral blood, taken 28 days after the second dose of the MenACWY control vaccine. The CDR3 is CASSLGDGANEKLFF. As DNA, the CDR3 is TGTGCCAGCAGCTTGGGGGACGGGGCTAATGAAAAACTGTTTTTT.